This entry describes one T cell receptor beta chain. Antigen unknown. This sample was included in a study of cytomegalovirus exposure and HLA in healthy donors. Study-wide results and limits: Accurate predictions that matched the HLA-A and HLA-B alleles of most subjects were reportedly made from TCR beta sequences.

Healthy individuals who donated bone marrow served as the donors. PCR involved 60 Vbeta and 13 Jbeta primers. Profiling relied on immunoSEQ multiplex PCR, and the TCRdb table lists in-frame clones only, not all of them. The sample lists about 180,000 clones, around 80% occurring once. The TCR sequence derives from a girl aged 5-17 years in good health and CMV-seropositive. Material: PBMCs.

The CDR3 spells CASSRNAAGPYEQYF. The CDR3 DNA follows: TGCGCCAGCAGCCGGAACGCAGCGGGGCCCTACGAGCAGTACTTC. The J gene is TRBJ2-7, the V gene TRBV4-1, with TRBD2 matching over 7 bases. The CDR3 is 15 residues long. CDR1 and CDR2 (germline): MGHRA, YSYEKL. Trimming took 4 bases from V and 2 from J; bases not matched to a gene: 8.